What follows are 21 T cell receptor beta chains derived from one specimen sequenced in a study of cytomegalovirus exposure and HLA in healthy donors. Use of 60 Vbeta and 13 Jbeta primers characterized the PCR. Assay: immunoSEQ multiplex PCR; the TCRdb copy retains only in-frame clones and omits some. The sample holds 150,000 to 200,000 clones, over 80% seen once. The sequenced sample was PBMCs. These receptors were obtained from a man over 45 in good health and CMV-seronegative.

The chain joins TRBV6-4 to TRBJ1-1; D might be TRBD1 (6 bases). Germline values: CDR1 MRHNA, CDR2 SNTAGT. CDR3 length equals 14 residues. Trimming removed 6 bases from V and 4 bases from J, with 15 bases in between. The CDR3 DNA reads TGTGCCAGCAGCCCAGGGGTCAGGAGCACTGAAGCTTTCTTT. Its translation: CASSPGVRSTEAFF.

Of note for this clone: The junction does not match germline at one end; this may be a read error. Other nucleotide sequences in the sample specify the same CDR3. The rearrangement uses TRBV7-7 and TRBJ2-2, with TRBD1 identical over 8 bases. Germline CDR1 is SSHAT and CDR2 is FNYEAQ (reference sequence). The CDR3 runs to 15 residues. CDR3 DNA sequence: TGTGCTAGCAGCTTAGGACAGGGAGGAGCCGGGGAGCTGTTTTTC. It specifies CASSLGQGGAGELFF. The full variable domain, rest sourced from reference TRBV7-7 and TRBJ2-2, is GAGVSQSPRYKVTKRGQDVTLRCDPISSHATLYWYQQALGQGPEFLTYFNYEAQPDKSGLPSDRFSAERPEGSISTLTIQRTEQRDSAMYRCASSLGQGGAGELFFGEGSRLTVL.

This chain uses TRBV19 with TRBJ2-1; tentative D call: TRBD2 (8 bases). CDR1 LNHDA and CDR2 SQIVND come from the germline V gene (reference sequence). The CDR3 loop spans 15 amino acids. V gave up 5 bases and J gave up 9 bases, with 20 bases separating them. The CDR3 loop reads CASSPQRERQGEQFF. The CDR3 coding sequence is TGTGCCAGTAGTCCCCAGCGGGAGCGACAGGGTGAGCAGTTCTTC.

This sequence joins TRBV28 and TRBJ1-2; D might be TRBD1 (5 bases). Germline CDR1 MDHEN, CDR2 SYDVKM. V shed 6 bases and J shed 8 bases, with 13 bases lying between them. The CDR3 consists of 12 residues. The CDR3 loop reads CASRHARQGYTF. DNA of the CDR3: TGTGCCAGCAGACACGCGAGACAGGGCTACACCTTC.

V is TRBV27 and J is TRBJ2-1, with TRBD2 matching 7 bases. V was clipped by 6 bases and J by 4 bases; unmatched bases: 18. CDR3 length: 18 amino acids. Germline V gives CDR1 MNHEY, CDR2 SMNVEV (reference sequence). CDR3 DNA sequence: TGTGCCAGCAGGGGTGGTGGGGGGAGGGCCTTTCGTTACAATGAGCAGTTCTTC. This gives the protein CASRGGGGRAFRYNEQFF.

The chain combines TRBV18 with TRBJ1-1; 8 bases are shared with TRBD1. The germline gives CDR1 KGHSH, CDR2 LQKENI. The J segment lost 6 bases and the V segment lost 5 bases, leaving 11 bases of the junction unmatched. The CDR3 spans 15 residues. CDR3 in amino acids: CASSLGQGRNSEAFF. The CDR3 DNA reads TGTGCCAGCTCATTAGGACAGGGACGTAATTCTGAAGCTTTCTTT.

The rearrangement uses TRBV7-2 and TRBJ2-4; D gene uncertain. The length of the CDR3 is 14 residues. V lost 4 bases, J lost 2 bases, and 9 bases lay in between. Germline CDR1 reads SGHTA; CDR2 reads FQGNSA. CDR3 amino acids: CASSSARPKNIQYF. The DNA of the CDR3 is TGTGCCAGCAGCTCCGCGAGGCCCAAAAACATTCAGTACTTC.

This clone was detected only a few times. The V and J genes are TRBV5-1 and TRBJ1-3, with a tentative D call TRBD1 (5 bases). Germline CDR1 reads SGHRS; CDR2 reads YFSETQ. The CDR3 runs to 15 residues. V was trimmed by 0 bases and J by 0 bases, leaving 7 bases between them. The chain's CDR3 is CASSLVGLSGNTIYF. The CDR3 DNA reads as TGCGCCAGCAGCTTGGTGGGGCTCTCTGGAAACACCATATATTTT.

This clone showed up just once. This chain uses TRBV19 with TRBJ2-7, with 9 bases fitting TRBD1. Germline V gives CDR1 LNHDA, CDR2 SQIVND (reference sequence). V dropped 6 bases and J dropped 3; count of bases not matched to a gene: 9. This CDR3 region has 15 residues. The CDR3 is CASSSTGTGLYEQYF. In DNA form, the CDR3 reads TGTGCCAGTAGCAGCACCGGGACAGGGCTCTACGAGCAGTACTTC.

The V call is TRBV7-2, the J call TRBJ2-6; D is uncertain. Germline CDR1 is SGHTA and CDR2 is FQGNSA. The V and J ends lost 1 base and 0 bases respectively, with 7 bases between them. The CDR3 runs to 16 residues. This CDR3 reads CASSLDWSSGANVLTF. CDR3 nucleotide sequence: TGTGCCAGCAGCTTAGATTGGAGCTCTGGGGCCAACGTCCTGACTTTC.

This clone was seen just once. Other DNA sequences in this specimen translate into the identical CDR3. The CDR3 protein is CASSYSQGGQPQHF. DNA of the CDR3: TGTGCCAGCAGTTACTCCCAGGGAGGGCAGCCCCAGCATTTT. The V and J genes are TRBV6-5 and TRBJ1-5, with D perhaps matching TRBD1 (5 bases). V lost 0 bases to trimming and J lost 7 bases, with 10 bases between them. CDR3 length: 14 amino acids. In germline, CDR1 is MNHEY, CDR2 SVGAGI.

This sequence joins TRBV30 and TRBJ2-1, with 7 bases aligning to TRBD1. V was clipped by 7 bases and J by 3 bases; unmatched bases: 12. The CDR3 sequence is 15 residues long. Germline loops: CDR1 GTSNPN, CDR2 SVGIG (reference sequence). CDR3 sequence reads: CASNEGATLYNEQFF. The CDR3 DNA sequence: TGTGCCTCGAATGAGGGGGCAACTCTCTACAATGAGCAGTTCTTC.

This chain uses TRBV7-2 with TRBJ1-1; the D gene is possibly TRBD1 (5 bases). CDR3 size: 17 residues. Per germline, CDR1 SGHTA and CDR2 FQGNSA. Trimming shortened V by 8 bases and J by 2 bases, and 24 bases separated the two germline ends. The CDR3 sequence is CASGLTYRNLRNTEAFF. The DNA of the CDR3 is TGTGCCAGCGGCCTTACTTACAGGAACCTCCGCAACACTGAAGCTTTCTTT. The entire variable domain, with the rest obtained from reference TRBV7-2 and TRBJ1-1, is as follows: GAGVSQSPSNKVTEKGKDVELRCDPISGHTALYWYRQSLGQGLEFLIYFQGNSAPDKSGLPSDRFSAERTGGSVSTLTIQRTQQEDSAVYLCASGLTYRNLRNTEAFFGQGTRLTVV.

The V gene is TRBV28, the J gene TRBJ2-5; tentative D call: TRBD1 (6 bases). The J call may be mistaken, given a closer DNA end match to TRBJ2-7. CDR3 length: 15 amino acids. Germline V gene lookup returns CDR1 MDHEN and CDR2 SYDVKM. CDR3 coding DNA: TGTGCCAGCACCATGGGGACATTTTACTCCTACGAGCAGTACTTC. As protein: CASTMGTFYSYEQYF.

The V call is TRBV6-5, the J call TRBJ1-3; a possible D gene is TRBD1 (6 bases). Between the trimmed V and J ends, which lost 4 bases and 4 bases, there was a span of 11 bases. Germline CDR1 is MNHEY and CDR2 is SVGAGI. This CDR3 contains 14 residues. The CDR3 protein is CASSLQGSGNTIYF. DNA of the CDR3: TGTGCCAGCAGTTTACAGGGTAGCGGAAACACCATATATTTT.

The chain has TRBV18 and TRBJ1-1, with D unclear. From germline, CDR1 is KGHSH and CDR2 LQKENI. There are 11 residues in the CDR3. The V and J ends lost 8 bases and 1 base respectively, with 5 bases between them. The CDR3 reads CASLTNTEAFF. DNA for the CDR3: TGTGCCAGCCTAACGAACACTGAAGCTTTCTTT.

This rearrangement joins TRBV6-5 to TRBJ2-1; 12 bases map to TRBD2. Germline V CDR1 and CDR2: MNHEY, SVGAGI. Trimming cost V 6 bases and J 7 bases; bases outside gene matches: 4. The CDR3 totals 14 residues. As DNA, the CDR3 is TGTGCCAGCAGACTAGCGGGAGGAATAAATGAGCAGTTCTTC. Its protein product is CASRLAGGINEQFF.

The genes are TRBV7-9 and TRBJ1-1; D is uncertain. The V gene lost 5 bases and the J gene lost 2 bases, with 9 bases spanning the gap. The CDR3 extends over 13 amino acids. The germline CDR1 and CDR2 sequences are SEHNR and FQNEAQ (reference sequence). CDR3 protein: CASSPSLNTEAFF. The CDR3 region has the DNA TGTGCCAGCAGCCCGTCCCTAAACACTGAAGCTTTCTTT.

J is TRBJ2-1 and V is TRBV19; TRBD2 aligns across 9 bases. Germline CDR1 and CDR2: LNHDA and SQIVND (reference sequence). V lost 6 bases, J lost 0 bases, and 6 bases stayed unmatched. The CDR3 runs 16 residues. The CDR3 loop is CASSLSGGRSYNEQFF. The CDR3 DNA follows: TGTGCCAGTAGCCTTAGCGGGGGCCGCTCCTACAATGAGCAGTTCTTC.

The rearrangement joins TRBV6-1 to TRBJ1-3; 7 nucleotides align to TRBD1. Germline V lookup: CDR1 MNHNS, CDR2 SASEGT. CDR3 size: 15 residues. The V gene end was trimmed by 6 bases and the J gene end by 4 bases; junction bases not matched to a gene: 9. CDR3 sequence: CASRLSGTAGNTIYF. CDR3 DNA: TGTGCCAGCAGATTATCCGGGACAGCCGGAAACACCATATATTTT.

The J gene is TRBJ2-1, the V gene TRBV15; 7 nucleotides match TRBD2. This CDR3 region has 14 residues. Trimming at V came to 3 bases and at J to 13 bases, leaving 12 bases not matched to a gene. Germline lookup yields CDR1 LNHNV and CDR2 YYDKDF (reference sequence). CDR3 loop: CATSSGAPPSGQFF. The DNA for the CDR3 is TGTGCCACCAGCAGTGGGGCGCCTCCTAGCGGACAGTTCTTC.